This T cell receptor (beta chain) is drawn from a study of T cells in women clearing cervical HPV infection. Study-level background: Controls were women whose single incident HPV16 infection cleared within 12 months without precancer or cancer. Blood came at first lesion visit for cases, post-clearance for controls.

TCRdb keeps only in-frame clones here, not all; method: immunoSEQ multiplex PCR. Its table records tens of thousands of clones. The sample was blood buffy coat. This receptor was identified in a woman between 18 and 70 years old with a cervical HPV16 infection that either progressed to CIN3+ or cleared (not recorded which).

CDR3 residues: CASSPRDREESSPLFF. The covered CDR3 bases are TGCGCCAGCAGCCCAAGGGACAGGGAAGAAAGTTCACCG. The chain recombines TRBV5-1 with TRBJ2-2, with 9 nucleotides matching TRBD1. The read ends 3 residues early relative to the CDR3; the germline J gene fills the gap. This CDR3 has 16 amino acids. Looked up from germline, CDR1 is SGHRS and CDR2 is YFSETQ.